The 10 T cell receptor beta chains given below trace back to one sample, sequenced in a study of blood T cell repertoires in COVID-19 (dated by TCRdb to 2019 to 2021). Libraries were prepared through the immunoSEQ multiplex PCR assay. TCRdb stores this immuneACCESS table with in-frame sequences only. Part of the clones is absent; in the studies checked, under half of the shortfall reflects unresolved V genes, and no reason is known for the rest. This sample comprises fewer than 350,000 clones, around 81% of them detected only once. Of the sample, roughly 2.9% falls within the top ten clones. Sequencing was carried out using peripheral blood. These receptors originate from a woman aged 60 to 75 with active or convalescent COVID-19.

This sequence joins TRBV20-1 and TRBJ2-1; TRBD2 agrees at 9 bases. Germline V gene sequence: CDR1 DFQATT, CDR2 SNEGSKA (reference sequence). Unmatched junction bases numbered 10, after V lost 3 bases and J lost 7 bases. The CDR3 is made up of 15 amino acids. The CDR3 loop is CSASSGGGALNEQFF. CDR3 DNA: TGCAGTGCTAGTTCCGGCGGGGGGGCATTAAATGAGCAGTTCTTC.

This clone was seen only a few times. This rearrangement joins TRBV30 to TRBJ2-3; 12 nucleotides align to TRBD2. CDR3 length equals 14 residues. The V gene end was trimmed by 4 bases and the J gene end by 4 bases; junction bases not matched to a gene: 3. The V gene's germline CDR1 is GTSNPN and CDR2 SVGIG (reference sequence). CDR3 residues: CAWILAGGSDTQYF. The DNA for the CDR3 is TGTGCCTGGATACTAGCGGGGGGCTCAGATACGCAGTATTTT.

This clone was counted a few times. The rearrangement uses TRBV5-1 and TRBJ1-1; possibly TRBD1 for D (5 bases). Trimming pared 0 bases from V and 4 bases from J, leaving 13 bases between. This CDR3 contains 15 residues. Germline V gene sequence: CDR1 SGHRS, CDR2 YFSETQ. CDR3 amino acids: CASSLDGQGGTEAFF. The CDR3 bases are TGCGCCAGCAGCTTGGATGGGCAGGGTGGCACTGAAGCTTTCTTT.

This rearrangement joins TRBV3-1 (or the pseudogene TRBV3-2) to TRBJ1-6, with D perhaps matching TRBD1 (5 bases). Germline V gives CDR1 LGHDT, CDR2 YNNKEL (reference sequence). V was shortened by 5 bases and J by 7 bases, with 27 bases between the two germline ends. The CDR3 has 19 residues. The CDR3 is CASSFRFGSGGRPNSPLHF. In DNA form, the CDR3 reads TGTGCCAGCAGCTTTCGCTTCGGTTCCGGGGGGAGACCAAATTCACCCCTCCACTTT.

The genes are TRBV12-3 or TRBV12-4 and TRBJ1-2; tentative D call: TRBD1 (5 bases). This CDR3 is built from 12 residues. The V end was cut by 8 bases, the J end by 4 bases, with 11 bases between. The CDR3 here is CASGLGGYGYTF. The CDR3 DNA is TGTGCCAGCGGGCTGGGGGGCTATGGCTACACCTTC.

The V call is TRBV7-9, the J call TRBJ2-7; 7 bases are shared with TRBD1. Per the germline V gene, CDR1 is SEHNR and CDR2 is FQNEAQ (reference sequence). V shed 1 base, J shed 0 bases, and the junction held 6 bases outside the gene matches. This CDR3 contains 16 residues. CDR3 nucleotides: TGTGCCAGCAGCTTAGGGGGACAGTTCCTCTCCTACGAGCAGTACTTC. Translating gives CASSLGGQFLSYEQYF. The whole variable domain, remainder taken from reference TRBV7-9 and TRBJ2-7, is DTGVSQNPRHKITKRGQNVTFRCDPISEHNRLYWYRQTLGQGPEFLTYFQNEAQLEKSRLLSDRFSAERPKGSFSTLEIQRTEQGDSAMYLCASSLGGQFLSYEQYFGPGTRLTVT.

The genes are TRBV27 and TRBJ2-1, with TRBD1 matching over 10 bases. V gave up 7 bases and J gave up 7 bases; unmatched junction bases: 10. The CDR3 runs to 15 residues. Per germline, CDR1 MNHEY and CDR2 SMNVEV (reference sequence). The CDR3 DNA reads TGTGCCAGCATCTCTTTCGGACAGGGGGGTAATGAGCAGTTCTTC. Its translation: CASISFGQGGNEQFF.

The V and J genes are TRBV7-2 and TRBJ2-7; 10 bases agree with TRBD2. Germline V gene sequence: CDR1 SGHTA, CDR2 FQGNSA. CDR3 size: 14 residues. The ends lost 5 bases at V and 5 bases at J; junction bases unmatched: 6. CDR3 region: CASSAIAGGHEQYF. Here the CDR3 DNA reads TGTGCCAGCAGCGCTATAGCGGGGGGCCACGAGCAGTACTTC.

Here the CDR3 reads CASSLSLAGFTDTQYF. The CDR3 DNA is TGTGCCAGCAGCTTAAGCCTAGCGGGGTTTACAGATACGCAGTATTTT. The rearrangement links TRBV7-9 to TRBJ2-3; 9 nucleotides line up with TRBD2. This CDR3 contains 16 residues. Germline V CDR1 and CDR2: SEHNR, FQNEAQ (reference sequence). The V and J ends lost 2 bases and 3 bases, in that order; junction bases with no gene match: 6.

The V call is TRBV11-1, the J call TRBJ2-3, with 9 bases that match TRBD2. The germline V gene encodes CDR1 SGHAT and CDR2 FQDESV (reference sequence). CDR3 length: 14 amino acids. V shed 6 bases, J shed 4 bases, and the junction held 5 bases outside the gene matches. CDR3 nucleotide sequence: TGTGCCAGCAGTCAGCGGGGGGCGTCAGATACGCAGTATTTT. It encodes CASSQRGASDTQYF. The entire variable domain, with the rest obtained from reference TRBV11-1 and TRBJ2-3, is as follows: EAEVAQSPRYKITEKSQAVAFWCDPISGHATLYWYRQILGQGPELLVQFQDESVVDDSQLPKDRFSAERLKGVDSTLKIQPAELGDSAMYLCASSQRGASDTQYFGPGTRLTVL.